The TCR beta chain described here comes from a study of shared clonotypes between healthy human individuals. Profiling relied on immunoSEQ multiplex PCR, and the TCRdb table lists in-frame clones only, not all of them. The sample carries 2 million to 2.5 million clones, 90% to 95% recorded once. The naive CD8 population came from CD45RO-negative cells selected for CCR7, without terminally differentiated effector memory CD45RA+ cells. The study enrolled healthy HIV-negative adults without recent acute infections or vaccinations as donors. Whole-study findings and limits: Shared clonotypes across all four donors exceeded non-shared ones in generation probability. Sequencing depth was expected to affect clonotype sharing among donors.

The ends were cut back, 2 bases at V and 2 bases at J, with 13 bases in the middle. This CDR3 has 15 amino acids. The V gene's germline CDR1 is KGHSH and CDR2 LQKENI. With respect to this clone: No antigen is known for it.

This TCR derives from a man aged 18 to 35 in good health. Some clones in this sample may be carry-over from other donors' samples. This chain uses TRBV18 with TRBJ2-7; D is ambiguous. The sequencing input was naive CD8+ T cells from PBMCs. CDR3 coding DNA: TGTGCCAGCTCACCAAGCACAGTCGTTGCCTACGAGCAGTACTTC. Encoded protein: CASSPSTVVAYEQYF.